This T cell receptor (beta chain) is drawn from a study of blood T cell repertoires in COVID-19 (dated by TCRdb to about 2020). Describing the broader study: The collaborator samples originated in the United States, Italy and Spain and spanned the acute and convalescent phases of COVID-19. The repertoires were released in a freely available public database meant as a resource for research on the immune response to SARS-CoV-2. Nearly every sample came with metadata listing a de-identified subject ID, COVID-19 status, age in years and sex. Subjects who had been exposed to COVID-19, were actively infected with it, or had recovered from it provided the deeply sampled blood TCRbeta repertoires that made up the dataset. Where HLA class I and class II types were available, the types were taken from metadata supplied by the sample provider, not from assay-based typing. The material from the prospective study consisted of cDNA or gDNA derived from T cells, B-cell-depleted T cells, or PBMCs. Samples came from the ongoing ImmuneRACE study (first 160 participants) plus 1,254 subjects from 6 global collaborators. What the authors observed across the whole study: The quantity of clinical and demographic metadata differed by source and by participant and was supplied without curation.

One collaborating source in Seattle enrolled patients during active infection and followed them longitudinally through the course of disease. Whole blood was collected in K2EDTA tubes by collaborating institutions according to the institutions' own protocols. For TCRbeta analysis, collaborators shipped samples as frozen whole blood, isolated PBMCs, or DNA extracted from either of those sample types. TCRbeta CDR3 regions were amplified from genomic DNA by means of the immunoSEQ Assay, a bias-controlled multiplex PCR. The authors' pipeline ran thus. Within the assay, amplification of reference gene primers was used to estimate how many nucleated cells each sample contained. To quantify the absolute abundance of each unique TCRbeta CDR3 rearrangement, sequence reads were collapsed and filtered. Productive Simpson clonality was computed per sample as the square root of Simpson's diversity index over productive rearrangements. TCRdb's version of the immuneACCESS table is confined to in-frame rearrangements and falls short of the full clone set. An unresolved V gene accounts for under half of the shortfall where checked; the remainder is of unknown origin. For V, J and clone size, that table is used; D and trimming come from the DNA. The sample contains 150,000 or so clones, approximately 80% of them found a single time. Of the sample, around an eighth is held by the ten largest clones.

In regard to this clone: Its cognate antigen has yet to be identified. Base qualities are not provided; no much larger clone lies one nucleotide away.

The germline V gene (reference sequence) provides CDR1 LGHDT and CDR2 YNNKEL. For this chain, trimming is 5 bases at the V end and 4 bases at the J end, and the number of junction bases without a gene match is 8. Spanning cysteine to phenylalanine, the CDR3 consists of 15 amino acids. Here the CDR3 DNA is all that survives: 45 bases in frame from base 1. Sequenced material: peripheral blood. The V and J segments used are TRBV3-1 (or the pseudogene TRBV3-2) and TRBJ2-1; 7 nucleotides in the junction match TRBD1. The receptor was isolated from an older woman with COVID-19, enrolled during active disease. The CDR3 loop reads CASSLGTVMYNEQFF. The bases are TGTGCCAGCAGCTTAGGGACAGTAATGTACAATGAGCAGTTCTTC.